The clone carrying this TCR beta chain was detected a few times. These data belong to a study of blood T cell repertoires in COVID-19. The CDR3 has 16 residues. The germline V gene encodes CDR1 MDHEN and CDR2 SYDVKM. V was cut by 5 bases and J by 7 bases, with 23 bases left in between. Study processing details: Reference gene primer amplification in the assay estimated nucleated cell counts. Data came from immunoSEQ multiplex PCR; TCRdb stores just in-frame clones and leaves some out. V and J calls and clone size are those listed in that table; D and trimming were worked out from the DNA. The profile shows roughly 260,000 clones, approximately 87% of them singletons.

This receptor was identified in a woman aged 45-65 years with acute or convalescent COVID-19. The chain has TRBV28 and TRBJ1-1; possible D gene TRBD1, 6 bases. Specimen: peripheral blood. The CDR3 DNA follows: TGTGCCAGCAGTAGCCCGGGGGGCGCAACGATAAATGAAGCTTTCTTT. Amino acids: CASSSPGGATINEAFF.